Reported below is one T cell receptor beta chain. The CDR3 covers 14 residues. Per the germline V gene, CDR1 is MNHEY and CDR2 is SMNVEV (reference sequence). The junction had 4 bases not matched to a gene; V was cut back by 6 bases and J by 4 bases. This sample was taken from a study of blood T cell repertoires in COVID-19. Study-wide background: The analysed material was cDNA or gDNA that came from T cells, B-cell-depleted T cells, or PBMCs.

The authors' processing: Nucleated cell number was recorded as an estimate derived from reference gene primer amplification. Clones were read by immunoSEQ multiplex PCR, and TCRdb kept only the in-frame ones, dropping some. V, J and clone size were drawn from that table, and D and trimming were deduced from the DNA. The table has over 60,000 clones, around 86% seen once. The TCR comes from a man between 65 and 80 years old with active or convalescent COVID-19. The chain uses TRBV27 and TRBJ2-3; the match to TRBD2 covers 10 bases. Sequencing input: peripheral blood. The DNA for the CDR3 is TGTGCCAGCAGACTAGCGGGATTGGCAGATACGCAGTATTTT. This gives the protein CASRLAGLADTQYF.